This is a list of T cell receptor beta chains from one sample in a study of blood T cell repertoires in COVID-19. Data came from immunoSEQ multiplex PCR; TCRdb stores just in-frame clones and leaves some out. The sample holds about 140,000 clones, over 60% seen once. The sequenced material came from peripheral blood. Receptor source: a woman aged 45-60 years with active or convalescent COVID-19. Each CDR3 is given with its conserved first and last residue. The D gene is left open where the match is weak. Some rows mark clone size as missing; the rest say once, few, many or name a class of expanded clone.

v_gene	d_gene	j_gene	abundance	CDR3nt	CDR3aa
TRBV9	.	TRBJ2-2	.	TGTGCCAGCAGCGTAGCTAGGGGAGGATGGCGTCCGGGCACCGGGGAGCTGTTTTTT	CASSVARGGWRPGTGELFF
TRBV5-1	TRBD1	TRBJ1-4	once	TGCGCCAGCAGCTTGGTTTGGGGACAGGGGTTAAATGAAAAACTTTCGCCCGAAAAACTGTTTTTT	CASSLVWGQGLNEKLSPEKLFF
TRBV6-5	.	TRBJ1-2	.	TGTGCCAGCAGTTACGTCGGGGGAGGGGAGTATGGCTACACCTTC	CASSYVGGGEYGYTF
TRBV7-9	TRBD2	TRBJ2-3	once	TGTGCCAGCAGCCCTCGGATGGTAGCGGGAGGGCCAGATACGCAGTATTTT	CASSPRMVAGGPDTQYF
TRBV30	.	TRBJ1-1	.	TGTGCCTGGAGTGGGGGGCACATGAACACTGAAGCTTTCTTT	CAWSGGHMNTEAFF
TRBV6-2/TRBV6-3	TRBD1	TRBJ1-2	.	TGTGCCAGCAGTCAACGACCCCGGACAGGGGAGGACTATGGCTACACCTTC	CASSQRPRTGEDYGYTF
TRBV21-1	.	TRBJ2-7	.	TGTGCCAGCACCTACAGGGGGAACATTTACGAGCAGTACTTC	CASTYRGNIYEQYF
TRBV7-7	TRBD2	TRBJ2-5	.	TGTGCCAGCAGCTTGGGACTAGCGGGAGCTGTGACCCAGTACTTC	CASSLGLAGAVTQYF
TRBV14	.	TRBJ2-2	.	TGTGCCAGCAGCCTTATTTGGGGCACGACCGGGGAGCTGTTTTTT	CASSLIWGTTGELFF
TRBV14	.	TRBJ2-3	.	TGTGCCAGCAGTCTAGGGAGTTTAGATACGCAGTATTTT	CASSLGSLDTQYF
TRBV9	.	TRBJ1-4	.	TGTGCCAGCAGCGTAGCTACAGGCCGCGCAACTAATGAAAAACTGTTTTTT	CASSVATGRATNEKLFF
TRBV30	.	TRBJ1-1	.	TGTGCCTGGAGTAGGAGGGAAACTGAAGCTTTCTTT	CAWSRRETEAFF
TRBV3-1/TRBV3-2	.	TRBJ1-3	.	TGTGCCAGCAGCCACCGTCTATCTGGAAACACCATATATTTT	CASSHRLSGNTIYF
TRBV29-1	TRBD1	TRBJ1-1	.	TGCAGCGTTGTGCAGGGGGTCGGGAACACTGAAGCTTTCTTT	CSVVQGVGNTEAFF
TRBV6-6	.	TRBJ1-1	.	TGTGCCAGCTCGAGGGAGGGGAACACTGAAGCTTTCTTT	CASSREGNTEAFF
TRBV4-2	.	TRBJ2-1	.	TGTGCCAGCAGCCCAGGGGGGCGTGAGCAGTTCTTC	CASSPGGREQFF